The 25 T cell receptor beta chains below all came from one sample that was sequenced in a study of cytomegalovirus exposure and HLA in healthy donors (dated by TCRdb to about 2017). Libraries were made using the immunoSEQ multiplex PCR assay. TCRdb limited this immuneACCESS table to in-frame rearrangements with V and J called. A share of clones is missing; checked studies link under half to unresolved V genes, and the rest is unexplained. The sample yields approximately 120,000 clones; about 94% were counted once. The ten largest clones capture roughly 1.3% of the sample. Sequenced input: PBMCs. These receptor sequences come from a woman between 18 and 29 years old in good health and CMV-seronegative.

This clone appeared once. V usage is TRBV6-6 and J usage is TRBJ1-1; maybe TRBD1 (6 bases). Germline CDR1 and CDR2: MNHNY and SVGAGI (reference sequence). CDR3 length equals 16 residues. Trimming cost V 2 bases and J 0 bases, with 13 bases left between them. The CDR3 loop reads CASSYASGALNTEAFF. CDR3 in DNA: TGTGCCAGCAGTTACGCCTCAGGGGCCTTGAACACTGAAGCTTTCTTT.

This chain uses TRBV28 with TRBJ2-7; TRBD2 might be the D (6 bases). The CDR3 contains 14 residues. CDR1 MDHEN and CDR2 SYDVKM come from the germline V gene. V was shortened by 5 bases and J by 5 bases, with 16 bases between the two germline ends. The CDR3 nucleotides read TGTGCCAGCAGTCCGGGGACGGGGAGGAACGAGCAGTACTTC. This translates into CASSPGTGRNEQYF. The complete variable domain, with remaining parts taken from reference TRBV28 and TRBJ2-7, reads DVKVTQSSRYLVKRTGEKVFLECVQDMDHENMFWYRQDPGLGLRLIYFSYDVKMKEKGDIPEGYSVSREKKERFSLILESASTNQTSMYLCASSPGTGRNEQYFGPGTRLTVT.

The chain recombines TRBV5-1 with TRBJ1-4, with a tentative D call TRBD1 (6 bases). Trimming took 4 bases from V and 6 from J, leaving 13 bases between them. Germline CDR1 and CDR2: SGHRS and YFSETQ. There are 14 residues in the CDR3. This CDR3 reads CASSPTGYDEKLFF. CDR3 in DNA: TGCGCCAGCAGCCCTACAGGGTATGATGAAAAACTGTTTTTT.

The chain is built from TRBV6-5 and TRBJ1-6; D may be TRBD1 (6 bases). Trimming pared 10 bases from V and 7 bases from J, leaving 11 bases between. Germline V gene lookup returns CDR1 MNHEY and CDR2 SVGAGI. This CDR3 has 12 amino acids. CDR3 loop: CATQQGNSPLHF. The CDR3 DNA is TGTGCCACCCAACAGGGAAATTCACCCCTCCACTTT.

The CDR3 coding sequence is TGTGCCAGCAGGGAGGGACAGGGGGCGTATCAGCCCCAGCATTTT. Its translation: CASREGQGAYQPQHF. The chain carries TRBV6-1 and TRBJ1-5; 12 bases match TRBD1. The CDR3 spans 15 residues. V lost 6 bases to trimming and J lost 5 bases; unmatched junction nucleotides: 5. Per germline, CDR1 MNHNS and CDR2 SASEGT.

The CDR3 coding sequence is TGTGCCAGCAGCACCCCGGGGGTCAAAAACATTCAGTACTTC. This translates into CASSTPGVKNIQYF. This sequence joins TRBV6-5 and TRBJ2-4, with D possibly matching TRBD2 (6 bases). The germline gives CDR1 MNHEY, CDR2 SVGAGI. Trimming stripped 6 bases from V and 3 bases from J, with 12 bases between. The CDR3 spans 14 residues.

The V gene is TRBV11-1, the J gene TRBJ1-1, with TRBD1 identical over 7 bases. The CDR3 extends over 13 amino acids. Germline V gene data show CDR1 as SGHAT and CDR2 as FQDESV (reference sequence). V trimming: 7 bases; J trimming: 8 bases; junction bases outside the gene matches: 10. CDR3 amino acids: CASTQTGYGEAFF. The CDR3 nucleotides read TGTGCCAGCACCCAGACAGGGTATGGGGAAGCTTTCTTT.

V and J are TRBV7-9 and TRBJ2-7; TRBD2 agrees at 11 bases. From germline, CDR1 is SEHNR and CDR2 FQNEAQ (reference sequence). The CDR3 length is 16 residues. The V gene end was trimmed by 4 bases and the J gene end by 2 bases; junction bases not matched to a gene: 7. The CDR3: CASSSPTSGRPYEQYF. As DNA, the CDR3 is TGTGCCAGCAGCTCCCCAACTAGCGGGAGACCCTACGAGCAGTACTTC. The full variable domain, with the rest looked up from reference TRBV7-9 and TRBJ2-7, is DTGVSQNPRHKITKRGQNVTFRCDPISEHNRLYWYRQTLGQGPEFLTYFQNEAQLEKSRLLSDRFSAERPKGSFSTLEIQRTEQGDSAMYLCASSSPTSGRPYEQYFGPGTRLTVT.

The chain links TRBV6-5 to TRBJ2-2; TRBD2 might be the D (7 bases). Germline V gene data show CDR1 as MNHEY and CDR2 as SVGAGI. The CDR3 length is 15 residues. Trimming stripped 3 bases from V and 7 bases from J, with 15 bases between. The CDR3 nucleotides read TGTGCCAGCAGTTATGGGGGGGGCAAGGGCGGGGAGCTGTTTTTT. Translated, it gives CASSYGGGKGGELFF.

The genes are TRBV11-2 and TRBJ2-3; 14 bases fit TRBD2. The junction had 3 bases not matched to a gene; V was cut back by 5 bases and J by 5 bases. Germline V gene data show CDR1 as SGHAT and CDR2 as FQNNGV. This CDR3 contains 15 residues. The CDR3 DNA follows: TGTGCCAGCAGCCCAGGACTAGCGGGAGGAGATACGCAGTATTTT. Its protein is CASSPGLAGGDTQYF.

The J gene is TRBJ1-5, the V gene TRBV6-1; possible D gene TRBD1, 5 bases. Germline CDR1 MNHNS, CDR2 SASEGT. The length of the CDR3 is 13 residues. The V gene lost 3 bases and the J gene lost 5 bases, with 8 bases spanning the gap. The CDR3 is CASSEGRDQPQHF. CDR3 nucleotides: TGTGCCAGCAGTGAGGGGCGCGATCAGCCCCAGCATTTT.

The chain is built from TRBV7-9 and TRBJ2-2; TRBD2 aligns across 13 bases. The CDR3 spans 16 residues. J lost 3 bases, V lost 4 bases, and 2 bases had no gene match. Looked up from germline, CDR1 is SEHNR and CDR2 is FQNEAQ (reference sequence). For the CDR3, the DNA is TGTGCCAGCAGCTCCGGACTAGCGGGAGACACCGGGGAGCTGTTTTTT. It encodes CASSSGLAGDTGELFF.

This rearrangement joins TRBV9 to TRBJ2-7, with D perhaps TRBD1 (6 bases). The V and J ends lost 0 bases and 3 bases respectively, with 13 bases between them. The CDR3 extends over 15 amino acids. Germline lookup yields CDR1 SGDLS and CDR2 YYNGEE. As DNA, the CDR3 is TGTGCCAGCAGCGTAGGGTTGGACAGAAACTACGAGCAGTACTTC. This translates into CASSVGLDRNYEQYF. Looking up the rest from reference TRBV9 and TRBJ2-7 gives the full variable domain: DSGVTQTPKHLITATGQRVTLRCSPRSGDLSVYWYQQSLDQGLQFLIQYYNGEERAKGNILERFSAQQFPDLHSELNLSSLELGDSALYFCASSVGLDRNYEQYFGPGTRLTVT.

The chain is built from TRBV2 and TRBJ1-3; 7 bases fit TRBD1. The length of the CDR3 is 14 residues. Germline values: CDR1 SNHLY, CDR2 FYNNEI. J lost 5 bases, V lost 6 bases, and 7 bases had no gene match. CDR3 nucleotides: TGTGCCAGCAGGCAACAGGGGCCCCGAAACACCATATATTTT. Translated: CASRQQGPRNTIYF.

This clone has a single count. The chain recombines TRBV2 with TRBJ1-4; D not certain. CDR1 is SNHLY and CDR2 is FYNNEI in the germline V gene. The CDR3 covers 17 residues. V lost 5 bases and J lost 8, with 24 bases in between. This chain's CDR3 is CASSQTKKSGEFEKLFF. For the CDR3, the DNA is TGTGCCAGCAGTCAAACCAAAAAGTCAGGCGAATTCGAAAAACTGTTTTTT.

This chain connects TRBV4-1 to TRBJ2-5, with 9 bases lining up with TRBD2. The CDR3 has 15 amino acids. Losses at the gene ends were 0 bases for V and 7 bases for J; bases not matched to a gene: 6. Germline loops: CDR1 MGHRA, CDR2 YSYEKL. CDR3 sequence: CASSQEGLAGRTQYF. The CDR3 DNA follows: TGCGCCAGCAGCCAAGAAGGGCTAGCGGGGAGGACCCAGTACTTC.

The V gene is TRBV6-5, the J gene TRBJ2-7, with TRBD2 identical over 7 bases. Germline CDR1 is MNHEY and CDR2 is SVGAGI. The CDR3 contains 12 residues. The J segment lost 7 bases and the V segment lost 5 bases, leaving 5 bases of the junction unmatched. CDR3 coding DNA: TGTGCCAGCAGTCTGGACGGGAGGGAGCAGTACTTC. The encoded protein is CASSLDGREQYF.

The chain carries TRBV27 and TRBJ2-3; weak D call: TRBD2 (5 bases). V dropped 3 bases and J dropped 6 bases, with 13 bases sitting between them. This CDR3 has 14 amino acids. CDR1 and CDR2 (germline): MNHEY, SMNVEV (reference sequence). CDR3 coding DNA: TGTGCCAGCAGTTTCGGATCGGTAGCGGATACGCAGTATTTT. Residues: CASSFGSVADTQYF.

The J gene is TRBJ1-5, the V gene TRBV5-4, with 7 nucleotides matching TRBD1. Trimming at V came to 0 bases and at J to 5 bases, leaving 8 bases not matched to a gene. Germline V gives CDR1 SGHNT, CDR2 YYREEE (reference sequence). The CDR3 runs to 16 residues. The CDR3 DNA follows: TGTGCCAGCAGCTTGGGAGGACAGGAACCTTATCAGCCCCAGCATTTT. As protein: CASSLGGQEPYQPQHF.

In its sample, this clone was seen once. The V gene is TRBV6-5, the J gene TRBJ1-2; no clear D gene. Deletions cut 11 bases from V and 4 bases from J, with 14 bases between. The germline V gene has CDR1 MNHEY and CDR2 SVGAGI. The CDR3 extends over 12 amino acids. CDR3 sequence (DNA): TGTGCCTCGGCCAGGTTAGGCTATGGCTACACCTTC. This sequence encodes CASARLGYGYTF.

V and J are TRBV2 and TRBJ2-2, with 8 positions matching TRBD1. V shed 5 bases, J shed 3 bases, and the junction held 8 bases outside the gene matches. The germline CDR1 and CDR2 sequences are SNHLY and FYNNEI. The CDR3 contains 16 residues. CDR3: CASSREGTGYTGELFF. CDR3 bases: TGTGCCAGCAGTCGCGAGGGGACAGGATACACCGGGGAGCTGTTTTTT.

The chain uses TRBV30 and TRBJ2-7; TRBD2 matches 7 bases. J lost 5 bases, V lost 0 bases, and 7 bases had no gene match. The CDR3 runs to 14 residues. The germline V gene encodes CDR1 GTSNPN and CDR2 SVGIG (reference sequence). CDR3 sequence (DNA): TGTGCCTGGAGTGTGGGGGGGGGAATTCACGAGCAGTACTTC. Translation: CAWSVGGGIHEQYF.

The rearrangement joins TRBV7-3 to TRBJ2-1; 11 nucleotides line up with TRBD2. The ends lost 8 bases at V and 3 bases at J; junction bases unmatched: 6. Germline values: CDR1 SGHTA, CDR2 FQGTGA. This CDR3 has 15 residues. The CDR3 DNA follows: TGTGCCAGCGGACCAACTAGCGGGGGCTACAATGAGCAGTTCTTC. Its protein is CASGPTSGGYNEQFF.

This clone was seen just once. This chain joins TRBV30 and TRBJ2-1; 11 bases match TRBD2. The CDR3 totals 15 residues. Germline CDR1 is GTSNPN and CDR2 is SVGIG (reference sequence). V lost 3 bases, J lost 4 bases, and 5 bases stayed unmatched. The CDR3 DNA sequence: TGTGCCTGGAGCGAACTAGCGGGAGATTACAATGAGCAGTTCTTC. Translation: CAWSELAGDYNEQFF.

The chain has TRBV5-4 and TRBJ2-5; weak D call: TRBD1 (6 bases). The germline V gene has CDR1 SGHNT and CDR2 YYREEE (reference sequence). Trimming shortened V by 2 bases and J by 5 bases, and 16 bases separated the two germline ends. The CDR3 is 15 residues long. The CDR3 loop reads CASSFQQGFEETQYF. In DNA form, the CDR3 reads TGTGCCAGCAGCTTTCAACAGGGATTTGAGGAGACCCAGTACTTC.